This TCR beta chain was recorded in a study of blood T cell repertoires in COVID-19. The overall study: Nucleic acid was either cDNA or gDNA, and it came from T cells, B-cell-depleted T cells, or PBMCs.

Under the authors' procedure: Reference gene primers were amplified, and this amplification served to estimate nucleated cell counts. Method: immunoSEQ multiplex PCR; TCRdb's copy keeps in-frame clones and lacks some. The V and J calls and the clone size are those of that table, but D and trimming were determined from the DNA. The table lists 9,500 to 15,000 clones, roughly nine tenths of them singletons. This CDR3 region has 17 residues. After removal of 4 bases from V and 1 base from J, the junction contained 13 bases not matched to a gene. Germline-derived CDR1 and CDR2 are SGDLS and YYNGEE. The genes are TRBV9 and TRBJ1-2, with 7 positions matching TRBD1. This sequence was found in a man aged 70 or older with active COVID-19. The source material was peripheral blood. The CDR3, as DNA: TGTGCCAGCAGCCCGGGACAGCTTTCTATCATTAACTATGGCTACACCTTC. Amino acid sequence: CASSPGQLSIINYGYTF.